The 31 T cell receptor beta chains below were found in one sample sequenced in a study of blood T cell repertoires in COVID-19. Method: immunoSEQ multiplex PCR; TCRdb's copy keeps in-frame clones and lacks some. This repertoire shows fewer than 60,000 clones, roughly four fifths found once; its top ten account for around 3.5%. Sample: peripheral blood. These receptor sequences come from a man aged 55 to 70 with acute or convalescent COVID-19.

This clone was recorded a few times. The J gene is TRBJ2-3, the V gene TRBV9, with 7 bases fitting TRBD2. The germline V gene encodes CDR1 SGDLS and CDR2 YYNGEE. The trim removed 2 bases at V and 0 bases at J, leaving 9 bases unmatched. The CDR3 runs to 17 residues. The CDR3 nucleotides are TGTGCCAGCAGCGTCGGAACCCTAGCGGCAAGCACAGATACGCAGTATTTT. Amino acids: CASSVGTLAASTDTQYF.

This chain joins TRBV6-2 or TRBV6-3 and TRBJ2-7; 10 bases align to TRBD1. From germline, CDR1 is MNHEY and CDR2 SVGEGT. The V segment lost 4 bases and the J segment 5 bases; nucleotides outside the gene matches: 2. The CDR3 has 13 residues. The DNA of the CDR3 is TGTGCCAGCAGTTGGGACAGGGGACACGAGCAGTACTTC. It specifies CASSWDRGHEQYF.

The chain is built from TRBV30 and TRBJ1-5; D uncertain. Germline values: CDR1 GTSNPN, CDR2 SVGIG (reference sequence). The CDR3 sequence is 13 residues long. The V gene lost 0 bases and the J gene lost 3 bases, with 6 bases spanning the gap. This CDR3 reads CAWSVQYNQPQHF. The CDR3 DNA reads TGTGCCTGGAGTGTACAGTACAATCAGCCCCAGCATTTT.

The CDR3 loop is CASSTTGRDTQYF. The DNA for the CDR3 is TGCGCCAGCAGCACAACAGGGAGAGATACGCAGTATTTT. V gene TRBV4-1 combines with J gene TRBJ2-3; TRBD1 is a possible D gene (6 bases). Looked up from germline, CDR1 is MGHRA and CDR2 is YSYEKL. Trimming shortened V by 5 bases and J by 5 bases, and 11 bases separated the two germline ends. The CDR3 length is 13 residues.

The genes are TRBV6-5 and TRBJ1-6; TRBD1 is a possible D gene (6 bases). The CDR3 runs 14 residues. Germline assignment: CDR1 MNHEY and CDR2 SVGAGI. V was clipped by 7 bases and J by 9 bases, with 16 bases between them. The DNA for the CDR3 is TGTGCCAGCACCCTAGGGGGTATAGGTTCACCCCTCCACTTT. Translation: CASTLGGIGSPLHF.

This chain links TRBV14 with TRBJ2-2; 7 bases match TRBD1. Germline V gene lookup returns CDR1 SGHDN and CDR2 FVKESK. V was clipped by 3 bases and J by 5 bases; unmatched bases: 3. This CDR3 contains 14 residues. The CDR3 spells CASSQRGQTGELFF. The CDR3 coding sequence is TGTGCCAGCAGCCAGAGGGGGCAGACCGGGGAGCTGTTTTTT.

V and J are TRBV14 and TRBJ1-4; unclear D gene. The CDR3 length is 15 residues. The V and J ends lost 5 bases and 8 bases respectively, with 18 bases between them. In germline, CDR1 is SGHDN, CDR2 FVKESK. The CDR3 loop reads CASSKAPGGREKLFF. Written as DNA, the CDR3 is TGTGCCAGCAGCAAGGCACCAGGTGGTAGAGAAAAACTGTTTTTT.

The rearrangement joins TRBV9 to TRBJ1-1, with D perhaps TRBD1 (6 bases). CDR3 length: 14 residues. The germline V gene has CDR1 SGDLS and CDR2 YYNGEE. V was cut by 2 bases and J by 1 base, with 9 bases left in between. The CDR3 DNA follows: TGTGCCAGCAGCGTGGACAGCACGAACACTGAAGCTTTCTTT. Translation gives CASSVDSTNTEAFF.

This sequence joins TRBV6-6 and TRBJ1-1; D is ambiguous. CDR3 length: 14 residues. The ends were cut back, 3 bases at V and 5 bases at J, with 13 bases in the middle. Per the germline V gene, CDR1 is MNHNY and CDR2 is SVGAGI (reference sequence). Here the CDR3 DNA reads TGTGCCAGCAGTTATGCGCAGGTTGGAACTGAAGCTTTCTTT. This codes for CASSYAQVGTEAFF.

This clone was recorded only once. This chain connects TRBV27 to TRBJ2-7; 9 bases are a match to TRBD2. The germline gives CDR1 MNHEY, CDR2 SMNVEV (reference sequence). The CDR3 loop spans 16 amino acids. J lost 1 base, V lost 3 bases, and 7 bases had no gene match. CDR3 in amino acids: CASSFSTSGDSYEQYF. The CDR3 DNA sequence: TGTGCCAGCAGTTTCTCGACTAGCGGTGATTCCTACGAGCAGTACTTC.

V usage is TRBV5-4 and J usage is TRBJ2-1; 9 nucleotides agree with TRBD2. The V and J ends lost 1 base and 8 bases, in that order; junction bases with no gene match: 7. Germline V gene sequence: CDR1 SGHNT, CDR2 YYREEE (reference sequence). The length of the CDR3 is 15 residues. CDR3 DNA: TGTGCCAGCAGCTTGAAGGGACTAGCCCGCGATGAGCAGTTCTTC. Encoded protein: CASSLKGLARDEQFF.

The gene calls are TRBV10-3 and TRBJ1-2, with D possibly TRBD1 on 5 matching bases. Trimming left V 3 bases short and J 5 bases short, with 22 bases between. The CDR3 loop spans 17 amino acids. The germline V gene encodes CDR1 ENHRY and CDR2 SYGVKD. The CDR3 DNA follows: TGTGCCATCAGTGATTTCGGAGGGGCCCGCTACCGATATGGCTACACCTTC. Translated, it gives CAISDFGGARYRYGYTF.

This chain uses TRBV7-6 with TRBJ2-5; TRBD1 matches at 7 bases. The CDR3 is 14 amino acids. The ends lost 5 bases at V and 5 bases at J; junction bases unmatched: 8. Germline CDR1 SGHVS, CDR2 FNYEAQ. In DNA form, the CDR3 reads TGTGCCAGCAGCCCCCGGACAGGTCGGGAGACCCAGTACTTC. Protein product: CASSPRTGRETQYF.

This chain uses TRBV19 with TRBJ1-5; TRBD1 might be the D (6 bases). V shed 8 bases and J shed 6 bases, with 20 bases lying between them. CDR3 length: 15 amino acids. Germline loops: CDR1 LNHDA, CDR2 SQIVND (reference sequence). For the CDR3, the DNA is TGTGCCAGTGGGGGCCAGGTTTCGAGGATTCAGCCCCAGCATTTT. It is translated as CASGGQVSRIQPQHF.

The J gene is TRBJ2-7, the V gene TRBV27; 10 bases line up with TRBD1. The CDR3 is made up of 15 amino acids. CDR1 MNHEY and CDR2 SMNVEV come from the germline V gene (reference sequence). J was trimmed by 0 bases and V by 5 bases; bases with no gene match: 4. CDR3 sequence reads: CASSRRQGASYEQYF. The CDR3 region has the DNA TGTGCCAGCAGTCGCCGACAGGGGGCCTCCTACGAGCAGTACTTC.

CDR3 protein: CASSLAVGGDTGELFF. DNA of the CDR3: TGTGCCAGCAGCTTAGCGGTCGGGGGGGACACCGGGGAGCTGTTTTTT. The chain couples TRBV7-2 to TRBJ2-2; 8 bases match TRBD2. The CDR3 contains 16 residues. With V trimmed by 0 bases and J by 3 bases, 3 bases remained unmatched. Germline V gene sequence: CDR1 SGHTA, CDR2 FQGNSA.

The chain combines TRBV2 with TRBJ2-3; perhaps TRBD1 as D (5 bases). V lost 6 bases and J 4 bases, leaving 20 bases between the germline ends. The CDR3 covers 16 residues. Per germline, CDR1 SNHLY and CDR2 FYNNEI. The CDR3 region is CASSPLVGQGPDTQYF. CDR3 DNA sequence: TGTGCCAGCAGCCCCCTGGTAGGGCAGGGTCCAGATACGCAGTATTTT.

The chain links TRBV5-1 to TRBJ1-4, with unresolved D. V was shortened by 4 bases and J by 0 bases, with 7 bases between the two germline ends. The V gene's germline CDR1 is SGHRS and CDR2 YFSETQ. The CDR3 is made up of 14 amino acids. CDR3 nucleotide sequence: TGCGCCAGCAGCCGACTTGCAACTAATGAAAAACTGTTTTTT. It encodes CASSRLATNEKLFF.

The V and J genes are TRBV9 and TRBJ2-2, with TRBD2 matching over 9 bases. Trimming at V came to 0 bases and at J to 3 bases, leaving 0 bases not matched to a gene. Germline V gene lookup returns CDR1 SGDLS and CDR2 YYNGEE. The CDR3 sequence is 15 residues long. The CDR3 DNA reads TGTGCCAGCAGCGTAGTAGCGGGGGACACCGGGGAGCTGTTTTTT. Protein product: CASSVVAGDTGELFF.

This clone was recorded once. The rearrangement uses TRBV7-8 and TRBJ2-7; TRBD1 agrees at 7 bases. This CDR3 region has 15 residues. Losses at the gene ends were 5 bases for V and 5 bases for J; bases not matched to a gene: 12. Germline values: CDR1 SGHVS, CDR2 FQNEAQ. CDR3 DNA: TGTGCCAGCAGCCTACAGGGGTTGGGTGAGGACGAGCAGTACTTC. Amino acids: CASSLQGLGEDEQYF. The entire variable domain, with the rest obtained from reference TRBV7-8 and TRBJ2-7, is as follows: GAGVSQSPRYKVAKRGQDVALRCDPISGHVSLFWYQQALGQGPEFLTYFQNEAQLDKSGLPSDRFFAERPEGSVSTLKIQRTQQEDSAVYLCASSLQGLGEDEQYFGPGTRLTVT.

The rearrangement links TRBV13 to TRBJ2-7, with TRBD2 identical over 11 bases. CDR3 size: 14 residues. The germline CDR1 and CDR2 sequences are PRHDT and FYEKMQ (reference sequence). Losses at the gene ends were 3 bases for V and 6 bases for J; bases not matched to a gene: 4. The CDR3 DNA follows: TGTGCCAGCAGCTTTAGCGGGGGGGCCCGCGAGCAGTACTTC. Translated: CASSFSGGAREQYF.

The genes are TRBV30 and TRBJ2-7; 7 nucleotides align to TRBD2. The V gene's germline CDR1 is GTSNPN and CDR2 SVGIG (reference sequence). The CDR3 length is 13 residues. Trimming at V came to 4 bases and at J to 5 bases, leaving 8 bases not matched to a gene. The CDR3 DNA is TGTGCCTGGAATTTCGGGACTACAGACGAGCAGTACTTC. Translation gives CAWNFGTTDEQYF.

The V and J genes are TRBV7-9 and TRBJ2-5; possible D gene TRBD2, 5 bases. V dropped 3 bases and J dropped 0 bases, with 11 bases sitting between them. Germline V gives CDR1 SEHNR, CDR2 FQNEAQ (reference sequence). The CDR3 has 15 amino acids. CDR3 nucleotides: TGTGCCAGCAGCTTCGGGGAACTGTACCAAGAGACCCAGTACTTC. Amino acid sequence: CASSFGELYQETQYF.

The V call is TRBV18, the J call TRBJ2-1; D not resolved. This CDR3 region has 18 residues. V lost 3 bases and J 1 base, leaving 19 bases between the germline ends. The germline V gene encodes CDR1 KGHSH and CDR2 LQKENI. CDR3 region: CASSPISISGLSYNEQFF. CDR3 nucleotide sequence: TGTGCCAGCTCACCGATAAGTATCTCCGGGTTGTCCTACAATGAGCAGTTCTTC.

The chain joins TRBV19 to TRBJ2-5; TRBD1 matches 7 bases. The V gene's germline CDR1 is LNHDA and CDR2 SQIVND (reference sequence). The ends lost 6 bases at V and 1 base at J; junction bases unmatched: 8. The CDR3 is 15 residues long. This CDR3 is CASRESDRRQETQYF. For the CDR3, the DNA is TGTGCCAGTAGGGAATCGGACAGGCGCCAAGAGACCCAGTACTTC.

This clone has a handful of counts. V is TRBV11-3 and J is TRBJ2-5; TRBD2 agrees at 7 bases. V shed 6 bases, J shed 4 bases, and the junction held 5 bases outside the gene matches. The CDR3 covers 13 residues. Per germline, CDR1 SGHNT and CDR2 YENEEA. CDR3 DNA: TGTGCCAGCAGTTCGGGGGGATCAGAGACCCAGTACTTC. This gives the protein CASSSGGSETQYF.

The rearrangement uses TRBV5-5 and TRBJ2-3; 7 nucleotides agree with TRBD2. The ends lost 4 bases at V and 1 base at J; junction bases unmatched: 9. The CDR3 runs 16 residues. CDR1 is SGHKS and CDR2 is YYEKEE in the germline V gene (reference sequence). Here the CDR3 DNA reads TGTGCCAGCAGCCCTTCGTTCGCGGGGGGCACAGATACGCAGTATTTT. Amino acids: CASSPSFAGGTDTQYF.

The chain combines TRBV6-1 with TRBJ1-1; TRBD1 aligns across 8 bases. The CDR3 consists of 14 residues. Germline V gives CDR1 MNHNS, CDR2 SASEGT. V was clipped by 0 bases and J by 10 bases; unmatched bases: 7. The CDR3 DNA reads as TGTGCCAGCAGTGAAGCGACAGGGGCCAAGATAGCTTTCTTT. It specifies CASSEATGAKIAFF.

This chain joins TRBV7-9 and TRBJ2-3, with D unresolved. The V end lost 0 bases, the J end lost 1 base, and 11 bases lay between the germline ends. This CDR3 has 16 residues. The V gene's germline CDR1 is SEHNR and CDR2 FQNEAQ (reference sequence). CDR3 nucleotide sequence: TGTGCCAGCAGCTTAGCGCGGAGTGTTGGCACAGATACGCAGTATTTT. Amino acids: CASSLARSVGTDTQYF.

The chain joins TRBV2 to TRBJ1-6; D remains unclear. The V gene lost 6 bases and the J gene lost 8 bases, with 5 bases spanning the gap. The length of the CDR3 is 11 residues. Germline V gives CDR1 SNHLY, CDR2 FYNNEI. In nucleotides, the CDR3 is TGTGCCAGCAGGGCCGATTCACCCCTCCACTTT. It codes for CASRADSPLHF.

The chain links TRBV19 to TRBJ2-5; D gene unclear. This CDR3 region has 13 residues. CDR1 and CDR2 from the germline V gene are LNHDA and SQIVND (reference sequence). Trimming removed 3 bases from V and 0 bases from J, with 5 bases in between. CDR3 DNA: TGTGCCAGTAGTATCAGGTACCAAGAGACCCAGTACTTC. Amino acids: CASSIRYQETQYF. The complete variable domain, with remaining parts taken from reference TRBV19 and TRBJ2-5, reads DGGITQSPKYLFRKEGQNVTLSCEQNLNHDAMYWYRQDPGQGLRLIYYSQIVNDFQKGDIAEGYSVSREKKESFPLTVTSAQKNPTAFYLCASSIRYQETQYFGPGTRLLVL.